This T cell receptor beta chain was sequenced during a study of low-dose radiotherapy and immunotherapy resistance in tumors. PCR amplification of the TCRs was performed with Phusion for 20 to 25 PCR cycles, and it relied on a constant-region primer together with a V-primer adapter. TCRdb independently ran MiXCR on the reads; one entry per CDR3 protein. The sample has approximately 52,000 distinct CDR3 sequences, around 33% seen once. Time point noted: after trial treatment. As for treatment: LDRT plus nivolumab, ipilimumab, low-dose cyclophosphamide and aspirin (RACIN trial). Every donor was treated with nivolumab, ipilimumab, aspirin, low-dose cyclophosphamide and also low-dose radiotherapy. The germline V and J ends were trimmed by 9 bases and 5 bases, with 11 bases remaining between them. The CDR3 spans 13 residues. Germline V gene data show CDR1 as MNHEY and CDR2 as SMNVEV (reference sequence).

This chain links TRBV27 with TRBJ1-6; D possibly corresponds to TRBD1 (6 bases). The TCR was taken from a male donor with rectosigmoid adenocarcinoma. Specimen: PBMCs, collected after low-dose radiotherapy plus immunotherapy. The CDR3 DNA is TGTGCCAGTAGGGACATCCATAATTCACCCCTCCACTTT. Amino acids: CASRDIHNSPLHF.